The rows below give T cell receptor beta chains drawn from one sample of a study of graft-versus-host responses after intestinal transplantation. Produced via immunoSEQ multiplex PCR; TCRdb's table is partial and in-frame only. The table includes about 19,000 clones, more than 75% detected once. The material was PBMCs, obtained about 240 days after intestinal transplant. These receptors came from a human patient who received an intestinal transplant, so some T cells may come from the graft donor. Each CDR3 is given with its conserved first and last residue. Each record gives: CDR3 DNA, CDR3 protein, CDR3 length, V gene, D gene, J gene, clone size. The D gene is left open where the match is weak. A clone size is listed for some rows: how often the clone was seen (once, few, many), or a class if it is expanded.

DNA: TGTGCCATCAAAGGCCTAGCGGCCACAGATACGCAGTATTTT; CDR3: CAIKGLAATDTQYF; length: 14; V: TRBV10-3; D: TRBD2; J: TRBJ2-3; size: -
DNA: TGTGCCAGCAGCTCCAGTAAGGGACCCCGAGGCACAGATACGCAGTATTTT; CDR3: CASSSSKGPRGTDTQYF; length: 17; V: TRBV9; D: -; J: TRBJ2-3; size: -
DNA: TGTGCCAGCAGCAAAGGTCCCAGTGGGGACAGCCCCTACGAGCAGTACTTC; CDR3: CASSKGPSGDSPYEQYF; length: 17; V: TRBV21-1; D: -; J: TRBJ2-7; size: -
DNA: TGCGCCAGCAGCCAGAGCGCGGGGAGCTATGGCTACACCTTC; CDR3: CASSQSAGSYGYTF; length: 14; V: TRBV4-1; D: -; J: TRBJ1-2; size: -
DNA: TGTGCCAGCAGGCCCTACCCTGGGGCCAACGTCCTGACTTTC; CDR3: CASRPYPGANVLTF; length: 14; V: TRBV6-1; D: -; J: TRBJ2-6; size: -
DNA: TGTGCCAGCAGCTTTACAGGGCACATGAACACTGAAGCTTTCTTT; CDR3: CASSFTGHMNTEAFF; length: 15; V: TRBV7-9; D: -; J: TRBJ1-1; size: -
DNA: TGTGCCAGCTCACCACGGGAGTCCTACTCTAACACTGAAGCTTTCTTT; CDR3: CASSPRESYSNTEAFF; length: 16; V: TRBV18; D: -; J: TRBJ1-1; size: -
DNA: TGTGCCTGGAGTGTAAATAGAGTCCGGGACGTAGGAGAGACCCAGTACTTC; CDR3: CAWSVNRVRDVGETQYF; length: 17; V: TRBV30; D: -; J: TRBJ2-5; size: -
DNA: TGTGCCAGCGGATCTGGAGGTCAGGGGGTCGGCGAGCAGTACTTC; CDR3: CASGSGGQGVGEQYF; length: 15; V: TRBV5-4; D: TRBD1; J: TRBJ2-7; size: once
DNA: TGTGCCAGCAGCTTAAATTGGCGGGGGGCCAAGAATACGCAGTATTTT; CDR3: CASSLNWRGAKNTQYF; length: 16; V: TRBV11-2; D: TRBD2; J: TRBJ2-3; size: -